These 11 T cell receptor beta chains were sequenced from one sample in a study of cytotoxic CD8 clonotypes in ibrutinib-treated CLL. The data were produced by immunoSEQ multiplex PCR, yet TCRdb's version contains in-frame clones alone and is incomplete. The data hold roughly 300,000 clones, with approximately 76% observed a single time. The sequencing here drew on PBMCs, taken at disease progression, from a patient treated with ibrutinib. These receptors originate from a human donor with chronic lymphocytic leukemia.

The V gene is TRBV11-2, the J gene TRBJ1-5; no definite D call. Per the germline V gene, CDR1 is SGHAT and CDR2 is FQNNGV. V lost 2 bases and J lost 9, with 11 bases in between. This CDR3 has 13 residues. The CDR3 spells CASSLSPVRPQHF. In nucleotides, the CDR3 is TGTGCCAGCAGCTTAAGCCCTGTTAGGCCCCAGCATTTT.

This clone has a single count. The rearrangement uses TRBV6-1 and TRBJ2-2; no clear D gene. Germline-derived CDR1 and CDR2 are MNHNS and SASEGT. V was clipped by 10 bases and J by 5 bases, with 20 bases between them. The CDR3 is 15 amino acids. The CDR3 is CATELGRSRTGELFF. The DNA for the CDR3 is TGTGCCACCGAACTTGGGCGGAGCCGGACCGGGGAGCTGTTTTTT.

The chain couples TRBV12-5 to TRBJ1-4; D is possibly TRBD1 (5 bases). V was pared by 0 bases and J by 8 bases, with 16 bases between. CDR3 length: 16 residues. CDR1 is LGHNT, CDR2 FRNRAP, per germline. The CDR3 DNA reads TGTGCTAGTGGTTTGGTACTAGGGACCATGATAGAAAAACTGTTTTTT. Translated: CASGLVLGTMIEKLFF.

The chain is built from TRBV7-9 and TRBJ2-7, with D possibly being TRBD1 (5 bases). The CDR3 is 14 residues long. Trimming took 3 bases from V and 0 from J, leaving 9 bases between them. CDR1 SEHNR and CDR2 FQNEAQ come from the germline V gene (reference sequence). CDR3 amino acids: CASSFGHSSYEQYF. CDR3 nucleotide sequence: TGTGCCAGCAGCTTTGGACACAGCTCCTACGAGCAGTACTTC.

The chain has TRBV2 and TRBJ2-1, with TRBD2 matching over 10 bases. Germline V gene data show CDR1 as SNHLY and CDR2 as FYNNEI. V trimming: 3 bases; J trimming: 6 bases; junction bases outside the gene matches: 5. The CDR3 consists of 15 residues. CDR3 amino acids: CASSEISGGANEQFF. The CDR3 DNA is TGTGCCAGCAGTGAGATAAGCGGGGGGGCCAATGAGCAGTTCTTC.

V usage is TRBV7-8 and J usage is TRBJ2-3; D is perhaps TRBD1 (6 bases). With 2 bases removed from V and 4 bases from J, the gap between germline ends came to 16 bases. CDR1 SGHVS and CDR2 FQNEAQ come from the germline V gene. This CDR3 has 16 amino acids. The CDR3 coding sequence is TGTGCCAGCAGCTTAATCCGGCTACAGGGCCCAGATACGCAGTATTTT. As protein: CASSLIRLQGPDTQYF.

This chain connects TRBV19 to TRBJ1-5; 7 bases are a match to TRBD1. The trim removed 3 bases at V and 2 bases at J, leaving 7 bases unmatched. Per germline, CDR1 LNHDA and CDR2 SQIVND (reference sequence). The CDR3 runs 16 residues. CDR3 in DNA: TGTGCCAGTAGTATGCAAACAGGGGTCGGCAATCAGCCCCAGCATTTT. Its protein product is CASSMQTGVGNQPQHF.

The chain uses TRBV9 and TRBJ2-7; D gene unclear. Per germline, CDR1 SGDLS and CDR2 YYNGEE. CDR3 length: 16 amino acids. The germline V and J ends were trimmed by 0 bases and 0 bases, with 13 bases remaining between them. CDR3 loop: CASSVELETSSYEQYF. CDR3 DNA sequence: TGTGCCAGCAGCGTAGAGTTGGAGACCAGCTCCTACGAGCAGTACTTC. The variable domain in full, completed from reference TRBV9 and TRBJ2-7, reads DSGVTQTPKHLITATGQRVTLRCSPRSGDLSVYWYQQSLDQGLQFLIQYYNGEERAKGNILERFSAQQFPDLHSELNLSSLELGDSALYFCASSVELETSSYEQYFGPGTRLTVT.

This clone has just one count. The CDR3 loop reads CAISGIRTGGDTDTQYF. CDR3 coding DNA: TGTGCCATCAGTGGTATCAGGACAGGGGGCGACACAGATACGCAGTATTTT. The chain couples TRBV10-3 to TRBJ2-3; 11 bases match TRBD1. CDR3 size: 17 residues. Unmatched junction bases numbered 8, after V lost 4 bases and J lost 2 bases. CDR1 and CDR2 (germline): ENHRY, SYGVKD.

This clone was detected only once. V is TRBV14 and J is TRBJ2-5; possibly TRBD1 for D (5 bases). This CDR3 region has 15 residues. The germline CDR1 and CDR2 sequences are SGHDN and FVKESK. Trimming took off 0 bases at V and 5 bases at J, with 13 bases between the two ends. This chain's CDR3 is CASSQEVQGGETQYF. CDR3 DNA: TGTGCCAGCAGCCAAGAGGTTCAGGGTGGGGAGACCCAGTACTTC.

This clone was recorded a few times. For the CDR3, the DNA is TGCGCCAGCAGCCAATTTGAAGCCAGGGGCGAGCAGTACTTC. Translation: CASSQFEARGEQYF. This chain links TRBV4-1 with TRBJ2-7, with a weak D call TRBD1 (6 bases). V lost 2 bases to trimming and J lost 6 bases, with 14 bases between them. Looked up from germline, CDR1 is MGHRA and CDR2 is YSYEKL. This CDR3 is 14 amino acids long.